This record covers a single TCR beta chain. Germline V lookup: CDR1 SGDLS, CDR2 YYNGEE. V shed 6 bases, J shed 0 bases, and the junction held 3 bases outside the gene matches. CDR3 length equals 14 residues. The method was immunoSEQ multiplex PCR; TCRdb's version includes in-frame clones alone and lacks a portion of them. The table lists 13,000 to 15,000 clones, 80% of them singletons. The data derive from a study of OX40 agonist ivuxolimab in advanced cancers. At the level of the study: Patients got intravenous ivuxolimab at 0.01 to 10 mg/kg every 2 weeks. Melanoma, hepatocellular carcinoma, head and neck or renal cell cancer occurred in dose-escalation patients.

Sequencing used CD4+ or CD8+ T cells sorted from blood, obtained in a trial of the OX40 agonist ivuxolimab. The receptor was isolated from an adult with an advanced solid tumor such as melanoma, head and neck, liver or kidney cancer. The chain carries TRBV9 and TRBJ2-1, with 7 bases identical to TRBD2. CDR3 protein: CASNGGSSYNEQFF. For the CDR3, the DNA is TGTGCCAGCAACGGCGGGAGCTCCTACAATGAGCAGTTCTTC.